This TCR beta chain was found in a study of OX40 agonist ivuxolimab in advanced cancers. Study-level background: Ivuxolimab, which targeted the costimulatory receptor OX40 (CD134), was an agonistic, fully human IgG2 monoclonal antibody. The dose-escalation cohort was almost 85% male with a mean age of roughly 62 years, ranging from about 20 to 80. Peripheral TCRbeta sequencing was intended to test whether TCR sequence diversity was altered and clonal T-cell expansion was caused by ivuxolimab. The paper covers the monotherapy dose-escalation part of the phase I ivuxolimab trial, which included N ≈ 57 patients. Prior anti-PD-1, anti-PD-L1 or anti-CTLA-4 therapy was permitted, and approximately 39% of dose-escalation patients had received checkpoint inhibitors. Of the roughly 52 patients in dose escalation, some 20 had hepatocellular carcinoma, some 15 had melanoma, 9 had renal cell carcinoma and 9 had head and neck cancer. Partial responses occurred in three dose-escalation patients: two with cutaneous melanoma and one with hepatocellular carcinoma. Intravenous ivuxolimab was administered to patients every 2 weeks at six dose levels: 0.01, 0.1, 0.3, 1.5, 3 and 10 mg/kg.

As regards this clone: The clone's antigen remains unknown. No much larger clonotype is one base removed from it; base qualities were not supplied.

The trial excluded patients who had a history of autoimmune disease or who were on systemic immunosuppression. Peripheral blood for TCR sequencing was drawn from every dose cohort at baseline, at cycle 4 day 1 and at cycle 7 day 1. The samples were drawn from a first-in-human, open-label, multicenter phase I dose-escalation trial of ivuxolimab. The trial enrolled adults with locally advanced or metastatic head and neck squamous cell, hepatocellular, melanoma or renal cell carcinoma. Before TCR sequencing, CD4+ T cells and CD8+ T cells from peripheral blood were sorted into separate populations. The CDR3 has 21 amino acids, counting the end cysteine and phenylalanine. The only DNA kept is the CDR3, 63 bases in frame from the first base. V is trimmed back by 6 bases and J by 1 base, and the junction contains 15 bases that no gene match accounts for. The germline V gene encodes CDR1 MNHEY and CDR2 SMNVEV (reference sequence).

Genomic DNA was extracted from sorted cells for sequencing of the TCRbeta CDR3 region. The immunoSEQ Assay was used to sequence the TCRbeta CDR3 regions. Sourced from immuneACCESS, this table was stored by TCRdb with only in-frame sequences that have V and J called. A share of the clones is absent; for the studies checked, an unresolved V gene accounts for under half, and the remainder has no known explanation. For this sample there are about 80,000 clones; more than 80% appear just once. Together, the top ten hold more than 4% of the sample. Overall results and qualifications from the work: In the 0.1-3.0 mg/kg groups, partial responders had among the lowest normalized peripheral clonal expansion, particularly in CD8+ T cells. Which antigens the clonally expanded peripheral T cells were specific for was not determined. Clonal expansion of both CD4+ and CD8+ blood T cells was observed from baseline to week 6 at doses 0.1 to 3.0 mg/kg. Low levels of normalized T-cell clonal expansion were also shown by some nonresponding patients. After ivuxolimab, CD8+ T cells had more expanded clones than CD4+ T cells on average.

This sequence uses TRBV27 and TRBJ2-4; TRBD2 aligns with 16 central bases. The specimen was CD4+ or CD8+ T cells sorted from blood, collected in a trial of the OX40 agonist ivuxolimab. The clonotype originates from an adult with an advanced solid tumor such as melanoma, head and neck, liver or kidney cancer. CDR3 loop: CASSEFHPGTSGRVAKNIQYF. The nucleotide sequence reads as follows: TGTGCCAGCAGCGAGTTCCACCCCGGGACTAGCGGGAGGGTGGCCAAAAACATTCAGTACTTC.